Listed below are T cell receptor beta chains from one sample, sequenced in a study of long-term antiretroviral therapy in people with HIV. Sequencing used immunoSEQ multiplex PCR; TCRdb keeps in-frame clones, though not all of them. The sample lists about 27,000 clones, approximately 78% occurring once. Here the sequenced sample was unsorted PBMCs, taken 3 years after starting antiretroviral therapy. The receptors shown here come from a man between 40 and 49 years old with HIV. The CDR3 runs from the conserved cysteine through the conserved F or W. A D gene is named only where the DNA matches it firmly. A row's size may be missing; if present it is once, few, many or a size class.

d_gene	len	v_gene	j_gene	abundance	CDR3nt	CDR3aa
TRBD2	15	TRBV19	TRBJ2-4	-	TGTGCCAGTAGTATAGCCGCCAGCGGGAGGGACATTCAGTACTTC	CASSIAASGRDIQYF
-	13	TRBV28	TRBJ1-1	-	TGTGCCAGCAGTTTTGAAGGTAACACTGAAGCTTTCTTT	CASSFEGNTEAFF
TRBD2	18	TRBV19	TRBJ2-2	-	TGTGCCAGTAGTATCGCCGGGACTAGGCTTCCGACGAGCCGGGAGCTGTTTTTT	CASSIAGTRLPTSRELFF
-	8	TRBV29-1	TRBJ1-1	-	TGCAGCGTCCCCCCAGCTTTCTTT	CSVPPAFF
TRBD2	16	TRBV9	TRBJ2-3	once	TGTGCCAGCAGCGTAGGAGTAGCGGGAAGCACAGATACGCAGTATTTT	CASSVGVAGSTDTQYF
-	13	TRBV4-3	TRBJ2-3	-	TGCGCCAGCAGCCAAGTCAGCACAGATACGCAGTATTTT	CASSQVSTDTQYF
TRBD2	16	TRBV11-3	TRBJ2-5	-	TGTGCCAGCAGCACAGGGACTAGCGGATTCCAAGAGACCCAGTACTTC	CASSTGTSGFQETQYF
-	12	TRBV10-1	TRBJ2-3	few	TGCGCCAGCAGTGGGGACACAGATACGCAGTATTTT	CASSGDTDTQYF
-	14	TRBV15	TRBJ2-3	-	TGTGCCACCAGCCCAGACGGGCCCACAGATACGCAGTATTTT	CATSPDGPTDTQYF
TRBD2	15	TRBV10-2	TRBJ2-1	-	TGCGCCACCCAAATTCTAGCGGGGCCGGGGAATGAGCAGTTCTTC	CATQILAGPGNEQFF
-	16	TRBV15	TRBJ1-2	-	TGTGCCACCAGTCCGCCCCCCCCGGGACAAGACTATGGCTACACCTTC	CATSPPPPGQDYGYTF
-	13	TRBV6-1	TRBJ2-7	-	TGTGCCAGCAGTGAAGCGCGTGGCTACGAGCAGTACTTC	CASSEARGYEQYF
TRBD2	20	TRBV5-8	TRBJ2-1	-	TGTGCCAGCAGCTGGACCCCGGGACTAGCGGGAGAGAGCCCCTACAATGAGCAGTTCTTC	CASSWTPGLAGESPYNEQFF
TRBD1	13	TRBV10-2	TRBJ2-7	-	TGCGCCAGCCGGGACAGGTATTCCTACGAGCAGTACTTC	CASRDRYSYEQYF
-	13	TRBV10-3	TRBJ1-2	-	TGTGCCATCAGTGAGGACAGGAGCTATGGCTACACCTTC	CAISEDRSYGYTF
TRBD2	16	TRBV27	TRBJ2-1	-	TGTGCCAGCAGTTTCGCCCCTAGCGGAGGTACCTATGAGCAGTTCTTC	CASSFAPSGGTYEQFF
-	14	TRBV19	TRBJ2-1	-	TGTGCCAGTAGGCAGGACGGGAGTAAGTATGAGCAGTTCTTC	CASRQDGSKYEQFF
-	14	TRBV5-5	TRBJ2-1	-	TGTGCCAGCAGTCGGCAGGGCAACTACAATGAGCAGTTCTTC	CASSRQGNYNEQFF
TRBD1	13	TRBV7-2	TRBJ2-5	-	TGTGCCAGCAGCTTAGGTACAGGGGGCGATAAGTACTTC	CASSLGTGGDKYF
TRBD1	17	TRBV11-2	TRBJ1-1	-	TGTGCCAGCAGCCCCCGTTTGCAGGGGGCGCGTGGCACTGAAGCTTTCTTT	CASSPRLQGARGTEAFF
-	13	TRBV2	TRBJ2-7	few	TGTGCCAGCAGTGGTGACAGCGCCTACGAGCAGTACTTC	CASSGDSAYEQYF
-	12	TRBV5-1	TRBJ2-7	-	TGCGCCAGCAGCTTGGACTACTACGAGCAGTACTTC	CASSLDYYEQYF
TRBD2	16	TRBV5-4	TRBJ2-5	-	TGTGCCAGCAGCTTGGTAGGGACTAGCGGCCAAGAGACCCAGTACTTC	CASSLVGTSGQETQYF
-	15	TRBV5-1	TRBJ1-4	-	TGCGCCAGCAGCTTGACCGGGACGGGCGGTGAAAAACTGTTTTTT	CASSLTGTGGEKLFF
-	16	TRBV6-1	TRBJ1-6	-	TGTGCCAGCAGTGGCTTGGGGAGCCCCTATAATTCACCCCTCCACTTT	CASSGLGSPYNSPLHF
TRBD2	12	TRBV5-4	TRBJ2-1	-	TGTGCCAGCAGTCCGGGGGGGAAAGAGCAGTTCTTC	CASSPGGKEQFF